This T cell receptor beta chain derives from a study of blood T cell repertoires in COVID-19. About the research overall: The cDNA or gDNA used as material had been derived from T cells, B-cell-depleted T cells, or PBMCs.

Recovered Cohort 3 donors showed two negative PCRs, clearance, or symptom resolution. TCRdb's table, derived via immunoSEQ multiplex PCR, lists solely in-frame clones and lacks some. The sample includes under 200,000 clones, roughly four fifths of them seen just once. The CDR3 sequence is 19 residues long. The germline V gene encodes CDR1 SGHVS and CDR2 FQNEAQ. Trimming cost V 7 bases and J 1 base; bases outside gene matches: 10. The sequence was obtained from a middle-aged man who had recovered from COVID-19. This chain uses TRBV7-8 with TRBJ2-1; 16 nucleotides match TRBD2. The specimen sequenced was PBMCs or T cells enriched from blood (not recorded which). DNA for the CDR3: TGTGCCAGCACCCGCTCGGGACTAGCGGGGGGGCAGTCCTACAATGAGCAGTTCTTC. Its translation: CASTRSGLAGGQSYNEQFF.